These T cell receptor beta chains were read from a single sample in a study of cytomegalovirus exposure and HLA in healthy donors. TCRdb's table, derived via immunoSEQ multiplex PCR, lists solely in-frame clones and lacks some. The sample contains about 140,000 clones, about 74% of which appear only once. The material sequenced was PBMCs. These receptors originate from a man under 40 in good health and CMV-seronegative. CDR3s include the opening cysteine and the closing phenylalanine or tryptophan. The order of the fields is clone size, D gene, CDR3 length, V gene, J gene, CDR3 DNA, CDR3 protein. D genes are given only for firm matches. Some rows have no size entry. The others give once, few or many, or a class for an expanded clone.

once	TRBD1	16	TRBV5-1	TRBJ1-5	TGCGCCAGCAGCTTGTTCGGGACAGGGGGCAGAGAGCCCCAGCATTTT	CASSLFGTGGREPQHF
NA	TRBD2	15	TRBV19	TRBJ2-5	TGTGCCAGTAGTATAGGAGCGGGAGAACAAGAGACCCAGTACTTC	CASSIGAGEQETQYF
NA	NA	17	TRBV5-6	TRBJ2-3	TGTGCCAGCAGCTTGATCGTAAGTGGGAGCGGGACAGATACGCAGTATTTT	CASSLIVSGSGTDTQYF
NA	NA	12	TRBV30	TRBJ2-5	TGTGCCTGGATATCCGCTGGCGAGACCCAGTACTTC	CAWISAGETQYF
NA	TRBD2	13	TRBV6-5	TRBJ2-7	TGTGCCAGCCGGACTAGCGGCTCCTACGAGCAGTACTTC	CASRTSGSYEQYF
NA	TRBD1	16	TRBV5-6	TRBJ2-7	TGTGCCAGCAGCTTCAATCCAGGGGGCGCACCACTCGAGCAGTACTTC	CASSFNPGGAPLEQYF
NA	NA	14	TRBV4-1	TRBJ2-4	TGCGCCAGCAGCCCCGGGATAGCCAAAAACATTCAGTACTTC	CASSPGIAKNIQYF
NA	NA	15	TRBV4-1	TRBJ1-4	TGCGCCAGCAGCCAAGATCCACGGGGAAATGAAAAACTGTTTTTT	CASSQDPRGNEKLFF
NA	NA	11	TRBV10-1	TRBJ2-7	TGCGCCAGCAGTCAGGGTTACGAGCAGTACTTC	CASSQGYEQYF
NA	NA	11	TRBV29-1	TRBJ2-7	TGCAGTGTTGCTGACAACTACGAGCAGTACTTC	CSVADNYEQYF
NA	NA	14	TRBV9	TRBJ2-3	TGTGCCAGCAGCGACAGGGTTGGGGCAGATACGCAGTATTTT	CASSDRVGADTQYF
NA	NA	16	TRBV10-1	TRBJ1-4	TGCGCCAGCACCGGTCTTAACTGGGGCCCCAATGAAAAACTGTTTTTT	CASTGLNWGPNEKLFF
few	TRBD2	14	TRBV4-1	TRBJ2-7	TGCGCCAGCAGCCAAGGCAGCGGGAGGGAGTCGCAGTACTTC	CASSQGSGRESQYF
NA	NA	13	TRBV10-3	TRBJ1-1	TGTGCCATCAGTGGCCAGGGGAACACTGAAGCTTTCTTT	CAISGQGNTEAFF
NA	TRBD1	14	TRBV27	TRBJ2-1	TGTGCCAGCAGTTTTGGGACAGGGGTGGATGAGCAGTTCTTC	CASSFGTGVDEQFF
NA	NA	15	TRBV5-6	TRBJ2-3	TGTGCCAGCAGCTTGGGGGGGGGCGGCACAGATACGCAGTATTTT	CASSLGGGGTDTQYF
NA	TRBD1	17	TRBV10-3	TRBJ2-7	TGTGCCATCAGTGAGACGAAGTGGGACAGGGCTTCCTACGAGCAGTACTTC	CAISETKWDRASYEQYF
NA	NA	13	TRBV21-1	TRBJ2-7	TGTGCCAGCAGCACAGGGCCTTCCTACGAGCAGTACTTC	CASSTGPSYEQYF
NA	NA	17	TRBV5-1	TRBJ1-3	TGCGCCAGCAAAGGTGGACCCCGGGGGACTTCAGGAAACACCATATATTTT	CASKGGPRGTSGNTIYF
NA	TRBD2	15	TRBV11-2	TRBJ2-1	TGTGCCAGCAGCTTAGGGCTAGCGGGAGGCAATGAGCAGTTCTTC	CASSLGLAGGNEQFF
NA	TRBD2	13	TRBV28	TRBJ2-5	TGTGCCAGCAGGGAGGGAGGGGAGGAGACCCAGTACTTC	CASREGGEETQYF
NA	NA	11	TRBV6-1	TRBJ1-2	TGTGCCAGCCTTCTATTAGATGGCTACACCTTC	CASLLLDGYTF